Following are 5 T cell receptor beta chains from one sample sequenced in a study of vaccination and CD4 T cells after COVID-19. With the Oncomine TCR Beta short-read assay, DNA from cultured CD4+ T cells was sequenced. TCRdb processed the PCR reads anew with MiXCR; each CDR3 protein has one entry. The table lists roughly 11,000 distinct CDR3 sequences, over 60% of them singletons. No cognate antigen is known for these TCRs. Treatment of the sample: roughly nine-day PBMC culture with coronavirus spike peptide pools or control peptides (ViraFEST assay). The sample consisted of CD4+ T cells from blood, cultured in vitro. The receptors derive from a human donor who had recovered from COVID-19.

This chain connects TRBV27 to TRBJ2-2, with 7 bases lining up with TRBD2. From germline, CDR1 is MNHEY and CDR2 SMNVEV (reference sequence). This CDR3 has 16 residues. After removal of 3 bases from V and 4 bases from J, the junction contained 8 bases not matched to a gene. The CDR3 DNA follows: TGTGCCAGCAGTTTGTCCGGGAGGTGGGCCACCGGGGAGCTGTTTTTT. Its translation is CASSLSGRWATGELFF.

J is TRBJ2-5 and V is TRBV20-1, with 12 bases aligning to TRBD1. The V gene end was trimmed by 4 bases and the J gene end by 5 bases; junction bases not matched to a gene: 5. Germline CDR1 is DFQATT and CDR2 is SNEGSKA (reference sequence). The CDR3 contains 14 residues. Here the CDR3 DNA reads TGCAGTGCTAACCGGGACAGGGGGCGTGAGACCCAGTACTTC. It yields the protein CSANRDRGRETQYF.

The chain carries TRBV7-9 and TRBJ1-2; TRBD1 is a possible D gene (5 bases). Germline loops: CDR1 SEHNR, CDR2 FQNEAQ (reference sequence). The CDR3 runs 21 residues. Deletions cut 1 base from V and 2 bases from J, with 29 bases between. This CDR3 is CASSLEHRRYDTTLGNYGYTF. The DNA for the CDR3 is TGTGCCAGCAGCTTAGAGCACAGGAGGTACGACACCACGCTAGGGAACTATGGCTACACCTTC. Complete variable domain (other parts from reference TRBV7-9 and TRBJ1-2): DTGVSQNPRHKITKRGQNVTFRCDPISEHNRLYWYRQTLGQGPEFLTYFQNEAQLEKSRLLSDRFSAERPKGSFSTLEIQRTEQGDSAMYLCASSLEHRRYDTTLGNYGYTFGSGTRLTVV.

This CDR3 reads CASSPVGVFTNYGYTF. CDR3 DNA sequence: TGTGCCAGCAGCCCTGTAGGGGTATTCACTAACTATGGCTACACCTTC. This chain links TRBV6-1 with TRBJ1-2, with D maybe TRBD1 (5 bases). V lost 6 bases and J 0 bases, leaving 17 bases between the germline ends. The length of the CDR3 is 16 residues. In germline, CDR1 is MNHNS, CDR2 SASEGT.

The chain joins TRBV6-2 or TRBV6-3 to TRBJ1-5; tentative D call: TRBD1 (6 bases). V was clipped by 10 bases and J by 6 bases, with 22 bases between them. Germline lookup yields CDR1 MNHEY and CDR2 SVGEGT. There are 15 residues in the CDR3. CDR3 sequence reads: CATRRAGEITQPQHF. The CDR3 DNA reads TGTGCCACCCGTCGGGCAGGGGAGATTACTCAGCCCCAGCATTTT.